Reported below is one TCR beta chain. Its antigen is still unknown. Germline CDR1 and CDR2: KGHSH and LQKENI. The CDR3 covers 14 residues. Trimming left V 4 bases short and J 4 bases short, with 11 bases between. This record comes from a study of radiotherapy plus CTLA-4 blockade in lung cancer. Findings of the study overall: Blood saw expansion of tumor-derived TCR clones after radiotherapy plus ipilimumab.

The repertoire was sequenced with immunoSEQ multiplex PCR; TCRdb's copy has only in-frame clones and lacks some. The sample has 130,000 or so clones, 80% to 90% seen once. The starting material was peripheral blood, obtained from a patient treated with radiotherapy plus ipilimumab. The V call is TRBV18, the J call TRBJ1-5; perhaps TRBD1 as D (5 bases). This TCR came from a human donor with non-small cell lung cancer that progressed on radiotherapy plus ipilimumab. The CDR3 DNA follows: TGTGCCAGCTCACGGACGGGGCCTAATCAGCCCCAGCATTTT. It yields the protein CASSRTGPNQPQHF.